Listed below are T cell receptor beta chains from one sample, sequenced in a study of T cell changes during pregnancy in multiple sclerosis. Libraries were prepared by immunoSEQ multiplex PCR; TCRdb keeps only in-frame clonotypes and omits some of them. This sample has about 92,000 clones, with around 92% found just once. The sample in question was peripheral blood, obtained in the third trimester of pregnancy. These receptors came from a female donor with multiple sclerosis, enrolled in a pregnancy study. CDR3s include the opening cysteine and the closing phenylalanine or tryptophan.

>TRBV10-3|TRBJ2-3
CAIKGSGHDTQYF
>TRBV5-1|TRBJ2-2
CASSLGAEAGELFF
>TRBV7-9|TRBJ2-7
CASSSGLLQGEQYF
>TRBV5-6|TRBJ1-4
CASSLRTGGSEKLFF
>TRBV5-6|TRBJ2-1
CASSSPLAGGSFSYNEQFF
>TRBV6-5|TRBJ2-7
CASSSKLAGGPYEQYF
>TRBV5-1|TRBJ2-1
CASSYWDRGPREQFF
>TRBV19|TRBJ2-2
CASSLLAGGPGTGELFF
>TRBV10-3|TRBJ2-1
CAISDRSGRVSYNEQFF
>TRBV5-4|TRBJ2-7
CASSFSSGRKVYEQYF
>TRBV7-2|TRBJ2-3
CASSLDASSVPYTQYF
>TRBV4-3|TRBJ2-3
CASSHGTKSTDTQYF
>TRBV28|TRBJ2-3
CASSSGQGIGGHTRTQYF
>TRBV10-3|TRBJ2-3
CATLQGASTDTQYF
>TRBV5-1|TRBJ1-5
CASSLDSYSNQPQHF
>TRBV13|TRBJ2-3
CASSVDRRTTDTQYF
>TRBV2|TRBJ2-1
CASSAGTSGRPYNEQFF
>TRBV19|TRBJ2-1
CASSTGTRGNNEQFF
>TRBV18|TRBJ2-7
CASSPPVRVYEQYF
>TRBV7-7|TRBJ2-1
CASSLPQGSRNEQFF
>TRBV5-1|TRBJ2-5
CASSLAGTGGSETQYF
>TRBV18|TRBJ1-1
CASSREGTEAFF
>TRBV25-1|TRBJ2-1
CASSEALAGVNEQFF
>TRBV7-8|TRBJ1-5
CASSLGDRGSNQPQHF
>TRBV19|TRBJ2-5
CASSIDGETQYF
>TRBV6-5|TRBJ2-1
CASSYRTSGKANEQFF
>TRBV28|TRBJ1-5
CASSSYRVFKAQHF
>TRBV6-5|TRBJ2-2
CASSYREFSGAGELFF
>TRBV2|TRBJ2-3
CASSLLAVGTDTQYF
>TRBV2|TRBJ1-1
CASPDTPYTEAFF
>TRBV6-1|TRBJ2-7
CASREELAPSYEQYF
>TRBV27|TRBJ2-1
CANNFTSGNYNEQFF
>TRBV19|TRBJ2-5
CASRGLAGETQYF
>TRBV5-1|TRBJ2-1
CASSSNAGPDEQFF
>TRBV5-1|TRBJ2-1
CASSLDVREAYNEQFF
>TRBV6-5|TRBJ1-5
CASRQGQGQSQPQHF
>TRBV7-2|TRBJ2-7
CASSSYSFEQYF
>TRBV27|TRBJ1-2
CASSFNRGVGGYTF
>TRBV9|TRBJ2-7
CASSETPGQQQYF
>TRBV18|TRBJ2-7
CASSPRLAGDAYEQYF
>TRBV11-2|TRBJ1-1
CASSLGEGGLGEAFF
>TRBV28|TRBJ2-3
CASSLFILGTDTQYF
>TRBV6-6|TRBJ2-2
CASRQPTGELFF
>TRBV28|TRBJ1-5
CASSGPKGQDWSNQPQHF
>TRBV28|TRBJ2-7
CASSFGGQKEQYF
>TRBV2|TRBJ2-4
CASRDSGSLNIQYF
>TRBV4-2|TRBJ2-3
CASSLASTDTQYF
>TRBV2|TRBJ2-1
CASSGWGVAGGGLGRWEQFF
>TRBV30|TRBJ2-1
CAWIVPRDSRNNEQFF
>TRBV4-3|TRBJ2-1
CASSQVGGQGLNEQFF
>TRBV19|TRBJ2-5
CASSRQGARETQYF
>TRBV29-1|TRBJ1-1
CSVPLNTEAFF
>TRBV4-1|TRBJ2-6
CASSQYISGANVLTF
>TRBV4-2|TRBJ2-7
CASSLTPGQGIYEQYF
>TRBV28|TRBJ2-2
CASADRDRGSGGELFF
>TRBV5-6|TRBJ2-7
CASSSSQGADYEQYF
>TRBV30|TRBJ1-5
CAWGSTGDQPQHF
>TRBV7-2|TRBJ1-1
CASSFRQNTEAFF
>TRBV15|TRBJ2-1
CATSRDSVYNEQFF